The rows below give T cell receptor beta chains drawn from one sample of a study of blood T cell repertoires in COVID-19. Assay used: immunoSEQ multiplex PCR; TCRdb lists only in-frame clones, some missing. Here the sample spans a few hundred thousand clones, 87% being singletons. Sequencing was done on a sample of peripheral blood. Source of these receptors: a woman aged 18-29 years who had recovered from COVID-19. CDR3s include the opening cysteine and the closing phenylalanine or tryptophan. The order of the fields is V gene, J gene, clone size, D gene, CDR3 protein, CDR3 DNA. The D gene is left open where the match is weak. Only some rows state a clone size, as once, few, many or a class for expanded clones.

V: TRBV7-2
J: TRBJ1-2
size: .
D: .
CDR3: CASSLNRVEGGYTF
DNA: TGTGCCAGCAGCTTGAACAGGGTAGAGGGAGGCTACACCTTC

V: TRBV7-9
J: TRBJ1-1
size: .
D: TRBD1
CDR3: CASTIFMGDRAEAFF
DNA: TGTGCCAGCACCATCTTCATGGGGGACAGGGCTGAAGCTTTCTTT

V: TRBV4-3
J: TRBJ2-1
size: .
D: .
CDR3: CASSQAGLVYNEQFF
DNA: TGCGCCAGCAGCCAGGCGGGACTCGTCTACAATGAGCAGTTCTTC

V: TRBV27
J: TRBJ2-1
size: .
D: .
CDR3: CASSLIIALNEQFF
DNA: TGTGCCAGCAGTTTAATCATAGCGTTGAATGAGCAGTTCTTC

V: TRBV10-1
J: TRBJ2-2
size: .
D: .
CDR3: CASSVGTTGELFF
DNA: TGCGCCAGCAGTGTCGGGACTACCGGGGAGCTGTTTTTT

V: TRBV5-5
J: TRBJ1-5
size: .
D: .
CDR3: CASSATDYSNQPQHF
DNA: TGTGCCAGCAGCGCGACAGATTATAGCAATCAGCCCCAGCATTTT

V: TRBV7-2
J: TRBJ2-7
size: .
D: TRBD1
CDR3: CASSFRQGSYEQYF
DNA: TGTGCCAGCAGCTTTAGACAGGGGAGCTACGAGCAGTACTTC

V: TRBV13
J: TRBJ2-7
size: .
D: TRBD2
CDR3: CASSLVGQREGDYEQYF
DNA: TGTGCCAGCAGCTTAGTAGGCCAGCGGGAGGGCGACTACGAGCAGTACTTC

V: TRBV2
J: TRBJ2-1
size: once
D: .
CDR3: CASRNLASDEQFF
DNA: TGTGCCAGCAGAAATCTAGCGAGCGATGAGCAGTTCTTC

V: TRBV5-5
J: TRBJ2-1
size: .
D: TRBD2
CDR3: CASSPRLAGGQDREQFF
DNA: TGTGCCAGCAGCCCGAGACTAGCGGGAGGGCAAGATCGTGAGCAGTTCTTC

V: TRBV5-6
J: TRBJ1-2
size: .
D: .
CDR3: CASSLGTFGLNGYTF
DNA: TGTGCCAGCAGTTTGGGGACATTCGGGCTAAATGGCTACACCTTC

V: TRBV9
J: TRBJ2-1
size: .
D: TRBD2
CDR3: CASSVDSGGWDNEQFF
DNA: TGTGCCAGCAGCGTAGACTCGGGAGGGTGGGACAATGAGCAGTTCTTC

V: TRBV3-1/TRBV3-2
J: TRBJ2-1
size: .
D: .
CDR3: CASSQLGNEQFF
DNA: TGTGCCAGCAGTCAGCTCGGGAATGAGCAGTTCTTC

V: TRBV27
J: TRBJ1-4
size: once
D: TRBD1
CDR3: CASSLDRVTNEKLFF
DNA: TGTGCCAGCAGTTTGGACAGGGTAACTAATGAAAAACTGTTTTTT

V: TRBV11-2
J: TRBJ2-7
size: .
D: .
CDR3: CASSLKGAISYEQYF
DNA: TGTGCCAGCAGCTTAAAAGGGGCTATCTCCTACGAGCAGTACTTC

V: TRBV7-9
J: TRBJ2-1
size: .
D: .
CDR3: CASSFAGSYNEQFF
DNA: TGTGCCAGCAGCTTTGCGGGATCCTACAATGAGCAGTTCTTC

V: TRBV7-8
J: TRBJ2-7
size: once
D: .
CDR3: CASRQGGSYEQYF
DNA: TGTGCCAGCAGGCAGGGGGGATCCTACGAGCAGTACTTC

V: TRBV10-2
J: TRBJ2-3
size: .
D: .
CDR3: CASLSHTDTQYF
DNA: TGCGCCAGCTTAAGCCACACAGATACGCAGTATTTT

V: TRBV11-2
J: TRBJ1-3
size: .
D: .
CDR3: CASSLDRNTIYF
DNA: TGTGCCAGCAGCTTAGACAGAAACACCATATATTTT

V: TRBV4-3
J: TRBJ1-1
size: .
D: .
CDR3: CASSGRGPNTEAFF
DNA: TGCGCCAGCAGCGGGCGGGGACCTAACACTGAAGCTTTCTTT

V: TRBV19
J: TRBJ1-1
size: .
D: TRBD1
CDR3: CASKGQANTEAFF
DNA: TGTGCCAGTAAGGGACAGGCGAACACTGAAGCTTTCTTT

V: TRBV30
J: TRBJ1-1
size: .
D: TRBD1
CDR3: CAGTGGLSEAFF
DNA: TGTGCCGGGACAGGGGGCCTCTCTGAAGCTTTCTTT

V: TRBV15
J: TRBJ1-2
size: .
D: TRBD1
CDR3: CATSRDGTGGNGYTF
DNA: TGTGCCACCAGCAGAGATGGGACAGGGGGCAATGGCTACACCTTC

V: TRBV6-2/TRBV6-3
J: TRBJ2-3
size: .
D: .
CDR3: CASSYRTSPDTQYF
DNA: TGTGCCAGCAGTTATCGCACTAGCCCAGATACGCAGTATTTT

V: TRBV29-1
J: TRBJ1-1
size: .
D: .
CDR3: CSVARQQNTEAFF
DNA: TGCAGCGTTGCTAGACAGCAGAACACTGAAGCTTTCTTT

V: TRBV4-3
J: TRBJ2-4
size: .
D: TRBD2
CDR3: CASSQYSDRGVIQYF
DNA: TGCGCCAGCAGCCAATATTCGGACCGGGGGGTCATTCAGTACTTC

V: TRBV7-8
J: TRBJ1-1
size: .
D: TRBD1
CDR3: CASSLDRGGRNTEAFF
DNA: TGTGCCAGCAGCTTAGACAGGGGTGGGCGCAACACTGAAGCTTTCTTT

V: TRBV10-3
J: TRBJ1-5
size: .
D: TRBD1
CDR3: CAISMGQGRQPQHF
DNA: TGTGCCATCAGCATGGGACAGGGGAGACAGCCCCAGCATTTT

V: TRBV29-1
J: TRBJ2-2
size: .
D: TRBD2
CDR3: CSVDLAGVTGELFF
DNA: TGCAGCGTTGACTTGGCGGGAGTCACCGGGGAGCTGTTTTTT

V: TRBV5-4
J: TRBJ2-2
size: .
D: .
CDR3: CASSTTGRAPGTGELFF
DNA: TGTGCCAGCAGCACCACGGGCAGGGCCCCGGGCACCGGGGAGCTGTTTTTT

V: TRBV10-3
J: TRBJ2-1
size: .
D: TRBD2
CDR3: CAIRPLAGGPNEQFF
DNA: TGTGCCATCAGACCACTAGCGGGAGGGCCAAATGAGCAGTTCTTC

V: TRBV5-1
J: TRBJ2-5
size: .
D: TRBD1
CDR3: CASSTGTADPTETQYF
DNA: TGCGCCAGCAGCACAGGGACAGCGGACCCCACAGAGACCCAGTACTTC

V: TRBV14
J: TRBJ2-7
size: .
D: .
CDR3: CASSQGVSYEQYF
DNA: TGTGCCAGCAGCCAAGGAGTGAGCTACGAGCAGTACTTC

V: TRBV19
J: TRBJ1-2
size: .
D: .
CDR3: CATRRDYGYTF
DNA: TGTGCCACTCGGAGGGACTATGGCTACACCTTC

V: TRBV7-9
J: TRBJ1-1
size: .
D: .
CDR3: CASSLGTTYTEAFF
DNA: TGTGCCAGCAGCTTAGGCACAACCTACACTGAAGCTTTCTTT

V: TRBV30
J: TRBJ2-1
size: .
D: TRBD2
CDR3: CAWRAGSEQFF
DNA: TGTGCCTGGAGAGCGGGGAGCGAGCAGTTCTTC

V: TRBV7-9
J: TRBJ1-2
size: .
D: TRBD1
CDR3: CASSMDREKMGYTF
DNA: TGTGCCAGCAGCATGGACAGGGAAAAAATGGGCTACACCTTC

V: TRBV5-4
J: TRBJ2-1
size: .
D: .
CDR3: CASSLIKTGYNEQFF
DNA: TGTGCCAGCAGCTTAATTAAAACCGGCTACAATGAGCAGTTCTTC

V: TRBV5-1
J: TRBJ2-7
size: .
D: TRBD2
CDR3: CASSLSGIAYEQYF
DNA: TGCGCCAGCAGCTTAAGCGGGATTGCCTACGAGCAGTACTTC

V: TRBV6-5
J: TRBJ1-2
size: .
D: .
CDR3: CASSPLRGGRDYTF
DNA: TGTGCCAGCAGTCCCCTGAGGGGGGGTAGGGACTACACCTTC

V: TRBV9
J: TRBJ1-2
size: .
D: .
CDR3: CASTGRGDYGYTF
DNA: TGTGCCAGCACCGGGAGGGGGGACTATGGCTACACCTTC

V: TRBV6-5
J: TRBJ1-4
size: .
D: .
CDR3: CASSTEPTNEKLFF
DNA: TGTGCCAGCAGCACAGAGCCAACTAATGAAAAACTGTTTTTT

V: TRBV12-3/TRBV12-4
J: TRBJ1-2
size: .
D: .
CDR3: CASSLNFRDGYTF
DNA: TGTGCCAGCAGTTTAAATTTCCGGGATGGCTACACCTTC

V: TRBV7-2
J: TRBJ1-2
size: .
D: TRBD1
CDR3: CASSSGTGRIGYTF
DNA: TGTGCCAGCAGCTCGGGGACAGGGAGGATAGGCTACACCTTC

V: TRBV29-1
J: TRBJ1-2
size: .
D: TRBD1
CDR3: CSVSWGQGYGYTF
DNA: TGCAGCGTCTCCTGGGGACAGGGATATGGCTACACCTTC

V: TRBV7-9
J: TRBJ2-1
size: .
D: .
CDR3: CASSFRSNEQFF
DNA: TGTGCCAGCAGCTTTCGTAGTAATGAGCAGTTCTTC

V: TRBV5-1
J: TRBJ1-2
size: .
D: .
CDR3: CASSLQGSYGYTF
DNA: TGCGCCAGCAGCTTACAGGGTAGCTATGGCTACACCTTC

V: TRBV6-5
J: TRBJ1-5
size: .
D: .
CDR3: CASMQGSNQPQHF
DNA: TGTGCCAGCATGCAGGGAAGCAATCAGCCCCAGCATTTT

V: TRBV28
J: TRBJ1-2
size: .
D: .
CDR3: CASSPGGGAGFEGYTF
DNA: TGTGCCAGCAGCCCGGGGGGGGGCGCCGGGTTCGAAGGCTACACCTTC

V: TRBV7-3
J: TRBJ2-1
size: once
D: .
CDR3: CASSLTAGADEQFF
DNA: TGTGCCAGCAGCTTAACTGCGGGGGCCGATGAGCAGTTCTTC

V: TRBV4-3
J: TRBJ2-3
size: .
D: TRBD2
CDR3: CASSQVKVGTSRRGADTQYF
DNA: TGCGCCAGCAGCCAAGTGAAGGTAGGGACTAGCAGAAGAGGGGCAGATACGCAGTATTTT

V: TRBV6-5
J: TRBJ1-4
size: .
D: TRBD1
CDR3: CASRTSQGRKLFF
DNA: TGTGCCAGCAGGACATCACAGGGGAGAAAACTGTTTTTT

V: TRBV18
J: TRBJ1-6
size: .
D: .
CDR3: CASSRHREGNSPLHF
DNA: TGTGCCAGCTCACGGCACAGGGAGGGTAATTCACCCCTCCACTTT

V: TRBV3-1/TRBV3-2
J: TRBJ2-7
size: .
D: TRBD2
CDR3: CASSQEAGVGAYEQYF
DNA: TGTGCCAGCAGCCAGGAAGCGGGAGTAGGCGCCTACGAGCAGTACTTC

V: TRBV10-3
J: TRBJ2-7
size: .
D: .
CDR3: CAISGDGQGGLEGHHYYEQYF
DNA: TGTGCCATCAGTGGCGACGGACAGGGAGGACTAGAGGGACATCACTACTACGAGCAGTACTTC